The rows below give T cell receptor beta chains drawn from one sample of a study of cytotoxic CD8 clonotypes in ibrutinib-treated CLL. Profiled with immunoSEQ multiplex PCR; TCRdb holds only in-frame clones, not every one. This sample has fewer than 300,000 clones, with about 72% found just once. Sequencing used PBMCs, obtained at disease progression, from a patient treated with ibrutinib. These receptors came from a human donor with chronic lymphocytic leukemia. Each CDR3 is given with its conserved first and last residue. A D gene is named only where the DNA matches it firmly. Clone size is stated in some rows and not others, as once, few, many or a class when expanded.

CASSPLLTGVREQYF,TGTGCCAGCTCACCTCTTTTAACAGGGGTCCGCGAGCAGTACTTC,TRBV18,TRBD1,NA,TRBJ2-7
CASGHRADTQYF,TGTGCCAGCGGGCACCGCGCAGATACGCAGTATTTT,TRBV6-5,NA,few,TRBJ2-3
CASSVRGGAPLHF,TGTGCCAGCAGCGTACGGGGGGGGGCACCCCTCCACTTT,TRBV9,NA,NA,TRBJ1-6
CAISDPRQGLDEQYF,TGTGCCATCAGTGATCCCAGGCAGGGGCTAGACGAGCAGTACTTC,TRBV10-3,NA,NA,TRBJ2-7
CASSWGLAGGEQYF,TGTGCCAGCAGTTGGGGACTAGCGGGAGGCGAGCAGTACTTC,TRBV6-5,TRBD2,NA,TRBJ2-7
CASSYPRTRDHEQFF,TGTGCCAGCAGTTACCCGCGGACTAGGGACCATGAGCAGTTCTTC,TRBV6-6,TRBD2,NA,TRBJ2-1
CASSLKSGWGETQYF,TGTGCCAGCAGCTTAAAGAGCGGGTGGGGAGAGACCCAGTACTTC,TRBV11-2,NA,NA,TRBJ2-5
CASSQALAGEAKPYEQYF,TGCGCCAGCAGCCAAGCATTAGCGGGGGAGGCGAAGCCCTACGAGCAGTACTTC,TRBV4-1,TRBD2,few,TRBJ2-7
CASSVGIAGAHQETQYF,TGTGCCAGCAGCGTTGGGATAGCGGGGGCCCACCAAGAGACCCAGTACTTC,TRBV9,TRBD2,many,TRBJ2-5
CSGTSGRAVTGELFF,TGCAGCGGGACTAGCGGGAGGGCCGTTACCGGGGAGCTGTTTTTT,TRBV29-1,TRBD2,NA,TRBJ2-2
CATGLPRGGNTEAFF,TGTGCCACCGGGCTTCCCAGGGGGGGGAACACTGAAGCTTTCTTT,TRBV10-3,TRBD1,NA,TRBJ1-1
CASSWGGSTDTQYF,TGTGCCAGCAGCTGGGGCGGGAGCACAGATACGCAGTATTTT,TRBV13,NA,NA,TRBJ2-3
CASSVVGNQPQHF,TGTGCCAGCAGCGTGGTGGGTAATCAGCCCCAGCATTTT,TRBV5-6,NA,NA,TRBJ1-5
CASSLASRSRGEKLFF,TGCGCCAGCAGCTTGGCCAGTCGGTCAAGGGGCGAAAAACTGTTTTTT,TRBV5-1,NA,NA,TRBJ1-4
CASTERRTGVSNQPQHF,TGTGCCAGCACCGAAAGACGGACAGGGGTTAGCAATCAGCCCCAGCATTTT,TRBV28,TRBD1,few,TRBJ1-5
CASSSGLAGVWGSYEQYF,TGTGCCAGCAGCTCGGGACTAGCGGGAGTCTGGGGCTCCTACGAGCAGTACTTC,TRBV7-8,TRBD2,NA,TRBJ2-7
CASRRGLDSPLHF,TGTGCCAGCCGAAGGGGGCTGGATTCACCCCTCCACTTT,TRBV6-5,TRBD1,NA,TRBJ1-6
CASSFEGIEEKLFF,TGTGCCAGCAGTTTTGAGGGAATAGAAGAAAAACTGTTTTTT,TRBV28,NA,NA,TRBJ1-4
CASRRGNYGYTF,TGTGCCAGCCGAAGGGGGAACTATGGCTACACCTTC,TRBV5-6,NA,NA,TRBJ1-2
CASRRNYGYTF,TGTGCCAGCAGACGCAACTATGGCTACACCTTC,TRBV6-5,NA,few,TRBJ1-2
CASSHLAGDNTDTQYF,TGTGCCAGCAGTCACCTAGCGGGGGATAACACAGATACGCAGTATTTT,TRBV2,TRBD2,NA,TRBJ2-3
CASSTRESLIGTMQGDTQYF,TGTGCCAGTAGTACCCGAGAAAGCCTAATTGGGACTATGCAAGGAGATACGCAGTATTTT,TRBV19,TRBD2,NA,TRBJ2-3
CASGYYEQYF,TGTGCCAGCGGTTACTACGAGCAGTACTTC,TRBV6-1,NA,NA,TRBJ2-7
CASSLRTGEVREQFF,TGCGCCAGCAGCCTCCGGACGGGGGAGGTCAGGGAGCAGTTCTTC,TRBV4-1,NA,NA,TRBJ2-1
CASSRYRGREQYF,TGCGCCAGCAGCAGATACAGGGGGCGCGAGCAGTACTTC,TRBV4-1,TRBD1,NA,TRBJ2-7
CASSIDGTMRNTIYF,TGTGCCAGTAGTATAGATGGGACTATGAGAAACACCATATATTTT,TRBV19,NA,NA,TRBJ1-3
CASSDHGPPSLHF,TGTGCCAGCAGTGATCACGGACCCCCCTCCCTCCACTTT,TRBV25-1,NA,few,TRBJ1-6
CASSEERGTIYF,TGTGCCAGCAGCGAGGAGCGGGGCACCATATATTTT,TRBV9,NA,NA,TRBJ1-3
CASSPRVIVTDTQYF,TGTGCCAGCAGCCCCCGGGTTATTGTGACAGATACGCAGTATTTT,TRBV7-9,NA,NA,TRBJ2-3
CASSPGGVRTDTQYF,TGTGCCAGCAGCCCCGGGGGGGTCCGCACAGATACGCAGTATTTT,TRBV5-4,TRBD2,NA,TRBJ2-3
CASSPENRGHLSWEQYF,TGCGCCAGCAGCCCGGAAAACAGGGGGCATCTGAGTTGGGAGCAGTACTTC,TRBV4-1,TRBD1,NA,TRBJ2-7
CASSLQGPHEQYF,TGTGCCAGCAGCTTACAGGGACCGCACGAGCAGTACTTC,TRBV7-8,NA,NA,TRBJ2-7
CSAGRTGGNTEAFF,TGCAGCGCCGGAAGGACAGGAGGAAACACTGAAGCTTTCTTT,TRBV29-1,TRBD1,NA,TRBJ1-1
CASSVLAGTYNEQFF,TGTGCCAGCAGCGTCCTAGCGGGAACGTACAATGAGCAGTTCTTC,TRBV9,TRBD2,NA,TRBJ2-1
CSVQGATGNYGYTF,TGCAGCGTTCAGGGGGCGACAGGGAACTATGGCTACACCTTC,TRBV29-1,TRBD1,NA,TRBJ1-2
CSVRGGSSYEQYF,TGCAGCGTGAGGGGTGGGAGCTCCTACGAGCAGTACTTC,TRBV29-1,NA,NA,TRBJ2-7
CASRKVSPWLNEQFF,TGTGCCAGCAGAAAGGTCAGTCCTTGGTTGAATGAGCAGTTCTTC,TRBV28,NA,few,TRBJ2-1
CASSSGGSGGNEQFF,TGTGCCAGCAGCTCGGGCGGGAGCGGGGGTAATGAGCAGTTCTTC,TRBV11-3,TRBD2,few,TRBJ2-1
CASSLRSMDTQYF,TGTGCCAGCAGTTTACGCAGTATGGATACGCAGTATTTT,TRBV27,NA,few,TRBJ2-3
CASRGQGNYNSPLHF,TGTGCCAGCAGGGGACAGGGGAACTATAATTCACCCCTCCACTTT,TRBV2,TRBD1,NA,TRBJ1-6
CASSFYSGSNQPQHF,TGTGCCAGCAGTTTCTACTCAGGTAGCAATCAGCCCCAGCATTTT,TRBV27,NA,NA,TRBJ1-5
CASSYTRGRTEAFF,TGCGCCAGCAGCTATACCAGGGGGCGCACTGAAGCTTTCTTT,TRBV5-1,TRBD1,NA,TRBJ1-1
CSAATGGYGYTF,TGCAGCGCTGCGACAGGGGGATATGGCTACACCTTC,TRBV29-1,TRBD1,NA,TRBJ1-2
CAIARDSPWEQYF,TGTGCCATCGCCCGGGACAGCCCCTGGGAGCAGTACTTC,TRBV10-3,TRBD1,NA,TRBJ2-7
CSVERSGMGNTEAFF,TGCAGCGTTGAAAGATCAGGGATGGGGAACACTGAAGCTTTCTTT,TRBV29-1,NA,NA,TRBJ1-1
CASGRIVSEQYF,TGTGCCAGCGGCCGAATTGTCTCCGAGCAGTACTTC,TRBV6-5,NA,NA,TRBJ2-7
CASSSRGRAGANVLTF,TGCGCCAGCAGCAGCCGGGGCAGGGCTGGGGCCAACGTCCTGACTTTC,TRBV5-1,NA,NA,TRBJ2-6
CSVAAWDYTEAFF,TGCAGCGTGGCTGCGTGGGACTACACTGAAGCTTTCTTT,TRBV29-1,NA,NA,TRBJ1-1
CASSVRSDSSPLHF,TGTGCCAGCAGCGTACGGAGTGATAGTTCACCCCTCCACTTT,TRBV9,NA,few,TRBJ1-6
CASSLAQETQYF,TGTGCCAGCAGCTTGGCACAGGAGACCCAGTACTTC,TRBV5-8,NA,NA,TRBJ2-5
CASSLLGEQYF,TGTGCCAGCTCCCTATTAGGGGAGCAGTACTTC,TRBV18,NA,NA,TRBJ2-7
CASSQDASISYEQYF,TGCGCCAGCAGCCAAGATGCCAGTATCTCCTACGAGCAGTACTTC,TRBV4-3,NA,NA,TRBJ2-7
CASSPPGGSGSDTQYF,TGCGCCAGCAGCCCCCCGGGCGGGAGCGGGTCAGATACGCAGTATTTT,TRBV4-1,TRBD2,few,TRBJ2-3
CASSLSRVGGEQYF,TGTGCCAGCAGCTTATCTAGGGTCGGGGGCGAGCAGTATTTT,TRBV6-5,NA,once,TRBJ2-3
CASSKGQGAVEAFF,TGTGCCAGCAGCAAAGGGCAGGGGGCTGTTGAAGCTTTCTTT,TRBV21-1,NA,NA,TRBJ1-1
CASSDLGYQETQYF,TGCGCCAGCAGCGACCTGGGGTACCAAGAGACCCAGTACTTC,TRBV4-1,NA,NA,TRBJ2-5
CATSGQDRGRLRGYNEQFF,TGTGCCACCAGCGGACAGGACAGGGGCCGCCTAAGGGGCTACAATGAGCAGTTCTTC,TRBV15,TRBD1,NA,TRBJ2-1
CASSPSGPHTDTQYF,TGTGCCAGCAGCCCTAGCGGGCCTCACACAGATACGCAGTATTTT,TRBV28,TRBD2,NA,TRBJ2-3